The next 27 T cell receptor beta chains were all read from a single sample in a study of blood T cell repertoires in COVID-19 (dated by TCRdb to about 2020). Receptor amplification or capture employed the immunoSEQ multiplex PCR assay. Sourced from immuneACCESS, this table was stored by TCRdb with only in-frame sequences that have V and J called. A share of the clones is absent; for the studies checked, an unresolved V gene accounts for under half, and the remainder has no known explanation. The sample table holds 290,000 or so clones, of which roughly 85% were seen once. 4.5% to 6% of the sample is taken by the ten largest. The sample consisted of PBMCs or T cells enriched from blood (not recorded which). Every receptor here comes from a man aged 40-49 years who had been exposed to COVID-19.

As to this clone: At one end, the junction sequence differs from germline, possibly due to a read error. The chain links TRBV19 to TRBJ2-7, with no clear D. CDR3 length: 15 residues. Germline values: CDR1 LNHDA, CDR2 SQIVND (reference sequence). For the CDR3, the DNA is TGTGCCAGTAGTGTGACGTTCGAGGTCTCCTTCGAGCAGTACTTC. This encodes CASSVTFEVSFEQYF. The variable domain in full, with the rest retrieved from reference TRBV19 and TRBJ2-7, is DGGITQSPKYLFRKEGQNVTLSCEQNLNHDAMYWYRQDPGQGLRLIYYSQIVNDFQKGDIAEGYSVSREKKESFPLTVTSAQKNPTAFYLCASSVTFEVSFEQYFGPGTRLTVT.

The chain recombines TRBV19 with TRBJ1-1; D perhaps matches TRBD1 (5 bases). The CDR3 loop spans 13 amino acids. Trimming took off 7 bases at V and 8 bases at J, with 17 bases between the two ends. The V gene's germline CDR1 is LNHDA and CDR2 SQIVND (reference sequence). CDR3 sequence (DNA): TGTGCCAGTATGGGTTTTTGGGCAGGGGAAGCTTTCTTT. Encoded protein: CASMGFWAGEAFF.

The chain is built from TRBV18 and TRBJ2-5; TRBD2 matches at 14 bases. The junction had 5 bases not matched to a gene; V was cut back by 8 bases and J by 3 bases. CDR3 length: 15 residues. The germline gives CDR1 KGHSH, CDR2 LQKENI. The DNA for the CDR3 is TGTGCCAGCACCAGGGGACTAGCGGGAGAAGAGACCCAGTACTTC. Translated, it gives CASTRGLAGEETQYF.

The chain joins TRBV12-5 to TRBJ2-7; 8 bases line up with TRBD1. The length of the CDR3 is 13 residues. CDR1 is LGHNT, CDR2 FRNRAP, per germline. V dropped 7 bases and J dropped 12; count of bases not matched to a gene: 14. This CDR3 is CASAPNGQGRLYF. CDR3 nucleotide sequence: TGTGCTAGTGCCCCGAATGGACAGGGTCGCCTGTACTTC.

The chain links TRBV7-6 to TRBJ1-4; TRBD1 matches at 10 bases. The germline CDR1 and CDR2 sequences are SGHVS and FNYEAQ. Trimming took 6 bases from V and 8 from J; bases not matched to a gene: 6. This CDR3 is built from 14 residues. Here the CDR3 DNA reads TGTGCCAGCAGAACCGGGACAGGGGAAGAAAAACTGTTTTTT. Amino acids: CASRTGTGEEKLFF.

V and J are TRBV5-1 and TRBJ2-3, with TRBD2 matching over 11 bases. V lost 4 bases, J lost 6 bases, and 10 bases stayed unmatched. Germline CDR1 and CDR2: SGHRS and YFSETQ. CDR3 length: 16 residues. The CDR3 protein is CASSALTSGIQDTQYF. The CDR3 DNA reads as TGCGCCAGCAGCGCATTGACTAGCGGGATACAGGATACGCAGTATTTT.

V is TRBV28 and J is TRBJ1-2, with TRBD1 as a possible D gene (5 bases). The CDR3 covers 14 residues. Between the trimmed V and J ends, which lost 3 bases and 4 bases, there was a span of 12 bases. Germline CDR1 MDHEN, CDR2 SYDVKM. The CDR3 sequence is CASSLEGYSYGYTF. As DNA, the CDR3 is TGTGCCAGCAGTTTGGAGGGGTACAGCTATGGCTACACCTTC.

This chain connects TRBV11-3 to TRBJ2-1; D not certain. Germline loops: CDR1 SGHNT, CDR2 YENEEA. CDR3 length: 17 amino acids. V gave up 2 bases and J gave up 3 bases, with 17 bases separating them. This CDR3 is CASSLMRSGSIYNEQFF. DNA for the CDR3: TGTGCCAGCAGCTTAATGCGTAGTGGTTCCATCTACAATGAGCAGTTCTTC.

The chain employs TRBV6-1 and TRBJ1-5; D is ambiguous. V was pared by 3 bases and J by 6 bases, with 9 bases between. The germline V gene has CDR1 MNHNS and CDR2 SASEGT. The CDR3 has 13 amino acids. CDR3 nucleotides: TGTGCCAGCAGTGATTTCGGGGTTCAGCCCCAGCATTTT. It is translated as CASSDFGVQPQHF.

The chain links TRBV19 to TRBJ1-2; 8 bases agree with TRBD1. V trimming: 0 bases; J trimming: 7 bases; junction bases outside the gene matches: 4. Per germline, CDR1 LNHDA and CDR2 SQIVND (reference sequence). The CDR3 consists of 14 residues. CDR3 sequence: CASSIDQGASGYTF. The DNA of the CDR3 is TGTGCCAGTAGTATAGATCAGGGGGCGAGTGGCTACACCTTC.

Points on this clone: Other nucleotide sequences in the sample specify the same CDR3. The gene calls are TRBV5-1 and TRBJ1-1, with unresolved D. CDR3 length equals 13 residues. Per the germline V gene, CDR1 is SGHRS and CDR2 is YFSETQ. V dropped 0 bases and J dropped 0 bases, with 3 bases sitting between them. CDR3 sequence: CASSLGVNTEAFF. The CDR3, as DNA: TGCGCCAGCAGCTTGGGAGTGAACACTGAAGCTTTCTTT.

V usage is TRBV19 and J usage is TRBJ1-4, with 7 bases identical to TRBD1. Germline V gene sequence: CDR1 LNHDA, CDR2 SQIVND (reference sequence). With V trimmed by 5 bases and J by 4 bases, 4 bases remained unmatched. The CDR3 consists of 14 residues. The CDR3, as DNA: TGTGCCAGTAGTGTACAGGGGTATAATGAAAAACTGTTTTTT. This gives the protein CASSVQGYNEKLFF. Full variable domain (rest looked up from reference TRBV19 and TRBJ1-4): DGGITQSPKYLFRKEGQNVTLSCEQNLNHDAMYWYRQDPGQGLRLIYYSQIVNDFQKGDIAEGYSVSREKKESFPLTVTSAQKNPTAFYLCASSVQGYNEKLFFGSGTQLSVL.

V usage is TRBV2 and J usage is TRBJ1-2, with D unresolved. V was cut by 4 bases and J by 2 bases, with 5 bases left in between. CDR3 length: 12 amino acids. CDR1 is SNHLY, CDR2 FYNNEI, per germline. In DNA form, the CDR3 reads TGTGCCAGCAGTGCTAGGAACTATGGCTACACCTTC. Its protein is CASSARNYGYTF. The variable domain in full, with the rest retrieved from reference TRBV2 and TRBJ1-2, is EPEVTQTPSHQVTQMGQEVILRCVPISNHLYFYWYRQILGQKVEFLVSFYNNEISEKSEIFDDQFSVERPDGSNFTLKIRSTKLEDSAMYFCASSARNYGYTFGSGTRLTVV.

This rearrangement joins TRBV27 to TRBJ1-2, with 8 bases lining up with TRBD1. With 5 bases clipped from V and 7 bases from J, the junction kept 9 bases outside the gene matches. CDR1 MNHEY and CDR2 SMNVEV come from the germline V gene (reference sequence). This CDR3 is 14 amino acids long. CDR3 in DNA: TGTGCCAGCAGTCCGCCGGACAGGGCTCGTGGCTACACCTTC. As protein: CASSPPDRARGYTF.

This rearrangement joins TRBV27 to TRBJ2-1; weak D call: TRBD1 (5 bases). This CDR3 spans 13 amino acids. Germline assignment: CDR1 MNHEY and CDR2 SMNVEV (reference sequence). V dropped 2 bases and J dropped 8 bases, with 10 bases sitting between them. The CDR3 region is CASSLMGPDEQFF. CDR3 DNA sequence: TGTGCCAGCAGTTTAATGGGGCCGGATGAGCAGTTCTTC.

The V gene is TRBV12-3 or TRBV12-4, the J gene TRBJ2-5; TRBD2 might be the D (5 bases). Trimming removed 7 bases at V and 2 bases at J, with 11 bases between. The CDR3 loop spans 13 amino acids. The CDR3 region is CASKASTQETQYF. The DNA of the CDR3 is TGTGCCAGCAAAGCTAGCACTCAAGAGACCCAGTACTTC.

This clone was counted many times. CDR3 DNA sequence: TGTGCCAGCAGCTTAATGTCCCAGGTTCTCGGGGAGCTGTTTTTT. Translating it yields CASSLMSQVLGELFF. The chain recombines TRBV7-6 with TRBJ2-2; no reliable D call. The CDR3 extends over 15 amino acids. The V end was cut by 2 bases, the J end by 7 bases, with 14 bases between. The germline V gene has CDR1 SGHVS and CDR2 FNYEAQ.

The genes are TRBV19 and TRBJ1-5, with D possibly matching TRBD1 (5 bases). The CDR3 loop spans 13 amino acids. The V end was cut by 4 bases, the J end by 4 bases, with 8 bases between. Per the germline V gene, CDR1 is LNHDA and CDR2 is SQIVND (reference sequence). CDR3 sequence reads: CASSTTENQPQHF. CDR3 DNA sequence: TGTGCCAGTAGTACGACAGAGAATCAGCCCCAGCATTTT.

The rearrangement uses TRBV27 and TRBJ2-7, with 7 bases fitting TRBD2. The CDR3 loop spans 13 amino acids. The germline gives CDR1 MNHEY, CDR2 SMNVEV (reference sequence). The trim removed 4 bases at V and 2 bases at J, leaving 2 bases unmatched. CDR3: CASSSAGPYEQYF. CDR3 DNA sequence: TGTGCCAGCAGTTCAGCGGGACCCTACGAGCAGTACTTC.

This clone has at least ten counts. The rearrangement links TRBV12-3 or TRBV12-4 to TRBJ1-1; a weak D match, TRBD1 (5 bases). CDR3 length: 13 amino acids. Trimming removed 6 bases at V and 10 bases at J, with 18 bases between. The CDR3 region has the DNA TGTGCCAGCAGGCCAAACGAAGGGGTTCGAGCTTTCTTT. Translating gives CASRPNEGVRAFF.

This clone was recorded a few times. The V and J genes are TRBV7-6 and TRBJ2-1; 9 positions match TRBD1. V lost 8 bases and J lost 0; bases outside the gene matches: 8. The CDR3 totals 16 residues. The germline gives CDR1 SGHVS, CDR2 FNYEAQ. CDR3 in amino acids: CASGTGLFGSYNEQFF. The CDR3 region has the DNA TGTGCCAGCGGGACAGGGTTATTCGGCTCCTACAATGAGCAGTTCTTC.

V usage is TRBV19 and J usage is TRBJ2-3, with D tentatively TRBD2 (5 bases). The length of the CDR3 is 16 residues. Germline V CDR1 and CDR2: LNHDA, SQIVND (reference sequence). Between the trimmed V and J ends, which lost 3 bases and 0 bases, there was a span of 13 bases. CDR3 region: CASSIATAASTDTQYF. DNA for the CDR3: TGTGCCAGTAGTATCGCAACAGCGGCCAGCACAGATACGCAGTATTTT.

The genes are TRBV7-9 and TRBJ2-1; TRBD2 agrees at 14 bases. J was trimmed by 9 bases and V by 5 bases; bases with no gene match: 6. This CDR3 region has 15 residues. Per the germline V gene, CDR1 is SEHNR and CDR2 is FQNEAQ (reference sequence). The CDR3 DNA reads TGTGCCAGCAGCGGGGGACTAGCGGGAGAAGCTGAGCAGTTCTTC. Amino acid sequence: CASSGGLAGEAEQFF.

The chain couples TRBV20-1 to TRBJ2-5, with D unresolved. Germline CDR1 and CDR2: DFQATT and SNEGSKA (reference sequence). The CDR3 loop spans 11 amino acids. Trimming removed 1 base at V and 5 bases at J, with 5 bases between. The CDR3 loop is CSARGEETQYF. CDR3 in DNA: TGCAGTGCTAGAGGAGAGGAGACCCAGTACTTC.

The chain employs TRBV7-9 and TRBJ1-6; tentative D call: TRBD1 (5 bases). Germline assignment: CDR1 SEHNR and CDR2 FQNEAQ (reference sequence). The CDR3 has 14 residues. Between the trimmed V and J ends, which lost 3 bases and 9 bases, there was a span of 12 bases. The DNA for the CDR3 is TGTGCCAGCAGCTTCAGGGCGTTAGGTTCACCCCTCCACTTT. This gives the protein CASSFRALGSPLHF.

This chain uses TRBV5-1 with TRBJ2-7; TRBD2 is a possible D gene (6 bases). In germline, CDR1 is SGHRS, CDR2 YFSETQ. The CDR3 runs 17 residues. Trimming took off 0 bases at V and 2 bases at J, with 18 bases between the two ends. The CDR3 region has the DNA TGCGCCAGCAGCTTGGATAGCGGTTCCGGCCTAACCTACGAGCAGTACTTC. Protein: CASSLDSGSGLTYEQYF.

J is TRBJ2-7 and V is TRBV4-1, with D tentatively TRBD1 (5 bases). Germline CDR1 reads MGHRA; CDR2 reads YSYEKL. Trimming cost V 1 base and J 5 bases, with 18 bases left between them. This CDR3 has 16 amino acids. The CDR3 DNA sequence: TGCGCCAGCAGCCAAGTACAGGCACTTGTCATGGACGAGCAGTACTTC. Amino acids: CASSQVQALVMDEQYF.